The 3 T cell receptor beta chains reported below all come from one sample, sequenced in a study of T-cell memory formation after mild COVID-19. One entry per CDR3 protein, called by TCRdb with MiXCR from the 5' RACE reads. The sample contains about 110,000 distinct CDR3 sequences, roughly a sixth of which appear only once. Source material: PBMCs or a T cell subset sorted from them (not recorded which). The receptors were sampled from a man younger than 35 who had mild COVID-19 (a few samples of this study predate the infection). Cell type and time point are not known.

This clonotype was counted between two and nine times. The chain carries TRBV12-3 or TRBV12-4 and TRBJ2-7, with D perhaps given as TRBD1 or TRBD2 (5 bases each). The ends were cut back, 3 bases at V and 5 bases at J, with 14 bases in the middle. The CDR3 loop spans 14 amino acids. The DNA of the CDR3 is TGTGCCAGCAGTTTTGGTCGAGTGGGGGACGAGCAGTACTTC. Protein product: CASSFGRVGDEQYF.

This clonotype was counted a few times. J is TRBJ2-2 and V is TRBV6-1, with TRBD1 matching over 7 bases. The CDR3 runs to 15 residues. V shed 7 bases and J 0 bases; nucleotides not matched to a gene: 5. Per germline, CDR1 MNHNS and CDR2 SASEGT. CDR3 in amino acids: CASNRQGPNTGELFF. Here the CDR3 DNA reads TGTGCCAGCAACCGACAGGGCCCGAACACCGGGGAGCTGTTTTTT.

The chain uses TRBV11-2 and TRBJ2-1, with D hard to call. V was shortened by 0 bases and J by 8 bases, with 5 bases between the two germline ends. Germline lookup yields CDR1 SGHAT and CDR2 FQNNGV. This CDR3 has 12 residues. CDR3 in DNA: TGTGCCAGCAGCTTAGATCAGGATGAGCAGTTCTTC. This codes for CASSLDQDEQFF.